One and the same sample provided the 14 T cell receptor beta chains below, sequenced in a study of glioma-infiltrating T cells. Amplification of TCR alpha and beta CDR3 regions from RNA used iRepertoire nested multiplex PCR. TCRdb recomputed calls from the multiplex PCR reads with MiXCR, one row per CDR3 protein. The sample holds 100,000 to 150,000 distinct CDR3 sequences, about 22% seen once. Material for sequencing was glioma tissue, nonneoplastic brain tissue, or PBMCs (not recorded which). The receptors were sampled from a human donor with low-grade glioma or glioblastoma, undergoing nonglioma brain surgery, or in good health (not recorded which).

In its sample, this clonotype was seen many times. The chain couples TRBV20-1 to TRBJ1-1; D unclear. Trimming took 0 bases from V and 0 from J, leaving 14 bases between them. There are 16 residues in the CDR3. The germline CDR1 and CDR2 sequences are DFQATT and SNEGSKA (reference sequence). The CDR3 DNA follows: TGCAGTGCTAGAGATTCCCCGGACCGTATGAACACTGAAGCTTTCTTT. Its translation: CSARDSPDRMNTEAFF.

This clonotype was counted only a few times. V usage is TRBV20-1 and J usage is TRBJ2-5, with 9 bases matching TRBD2. The CDR3 runs 14 residues. Trimming removed 3 bases from V and 0 bases from J; junction bases left unmatched: 2. Germline CDR1 and CDR2: DFQATT and SNEGSKA (reference sequence). The CDR3 sequence is CSARKRGDQETQYF. The DNA for the CDR3 is TGCAGTGCTAGGAAGCGGGGGGACCAAGAGACCCAGTACTTC.

The rearrangement uses TRBV18 and TRBJ2-3; weak D call: TRBD2 (5 bases). The V gene's germline CDR1 is KGHSH and CDR2 LQKENI. V gave up 3 bases and J gave up 5 bases, with 9 bases separating them. The CDR3 covers 13 residues. CDR3 in DNA: TGTGCCAGCTCACCCCCTCGGGAAGATACGCAGTATTTT. Protein: CASSPPREDTQYF.

This chain uses TRBV28 with TRBJ1-1; D gene uncertain. Germline V gene lookup returns CDR1 MDHEN and CDR2 SYDVKM. The V and J ends lost 8 bases and 5 bases respectively, with 18 bases between them. The CDR3 is made up of 14 amino acids. For the CDR3, the DNA is TGTGCCAGCTGTACGACGTGGGCTGGAACTGAAGCTTTCTTT. Protein product: CASCTTWAGTEAFF.

The chain links TRBV4-2 to TRBJ1-2; tentatively, D is TRBD1 (5 bases). This CDR3 contains 17 residues. V was cut by 0 bases and J by 2 bases, with 16 bases left in between. The V gene's germline CDR1 is LGHNA and CDR2 YNFKEQ. CDR3 loop: CASSQDRRAGDNYGYTF. CDR3 DNA sequence: TGTGCCAGCAGCCAAGATCGCAGGGCAGGTGACAACTATGGCTACACCTTC.

The J gene is TRBJ1-2, the V gene TRBV19; D may be TRBD1 (6 bases). The CDR3 sequence is 13 residues long. Trimming left V 7 bases short and J 7 bases short, with 16 bases between. The V gene's germline CDR1 is LNHDA and CDR2 SQIVND (reference sequence). CDR3 residues: CASNLQGPPGYTF. CDR3 DNA: TGTGCCAGTAATCTACAGGGTCCCCCTGGCTACACCTTC.

This clonotype was found a few times. This rearrangement joins TRBV7-3 to TRBJ1-1, with 11 bases identical to TRBD1. This CDR3 region has 17 residues. After removal of 2 bases from V and 5 bases from J, the junction contained 10 bases not matched to a gene. The germline V gene encodes CDR1 SGHTA and CDR2 FQGTGA. The CDR3 DNA reads as TGTGCCAGCAGCTTAGGAGGGACAGGGGGAGGCATAACTGAAGCTTTCTTT. Translated, it gives CASSLGGTGGGITEAFF. The whole variable domain, filled in from reference TRBV7-3 and TRBJ1-1, reads GAGVSQTPSNKVTEKGKYVELRCDPISGHTALYWYRQSLGQGPEFLIYFQGTGAADDSGLPNDRFFAVRPEGSVSTLKIQRTERGDSAVYLCASSLGGTGGGITEAFFGQGTRLTVV.

This clonotype was counted ten times or more. V is TRBV12-3 or TRBV12-4 and J is TRBJ1-1; 9 positions agree with TRBD1. J gave up 0 bases and V 10 bases, and 6 bases lay outside the gene matches. The CDR3 totals 14 residues. CDR3 sequence: CATGQGRMNTEAFF. The DNA for the CDR3 is TGTGCCACTGGACAGGGGCGGATGAACACTGAAGCTTTCTTT.

The chain has TRBV18 and TRBJ2-5; D gene ambiguous. V lost 3 bases, J lost 2 bases, and 7 bases lay in between. The CDR3 consists of 13 residues. The V gene's germline CDR1 is KGHSH and CDR2 LQKENI. CDR3 in amino acids: CASSPGRQETQYF. The CDR3, as DNA: TGTGCCAGCTCACCGGGAAGGCAAGAGACCCAGTACTTC.

Many counts were recorded for this clonotype. V usage is TRBV6-2 or TRBV6-3 and J usage is TRBJ2-7, with TRBD2 matching over 9 bases. CDR3 length: 15 residues. Germline CDR1 and CDR2: MNHEY and SVGEGT. Trimming at V came to 2 bases and at J to 11 bases, leaving 13 bases not matched to a gene. The CDR3: CASSYRVAGARSEYV. As DNA, the CDR3 is TGTGCCAGCAGTTACAGGGTAGCGGGGGCCAGAAGTGAGTACGTC.

V and J are TRBV19 and TRBJ2-3; 7 bases map to TRBD1. The CDR3 spans 16 residues. Looked up from germline, CDR1 is LNHDA and CDR2 is SQIVND (reference sequence). The trim removed 6 bases at V and 0 bases at J, leaving 9 bases unmatched. The CDR3 region is CASRPSTGPSTDTQYF. The DNA for the CDR3 is TGTGCCAGTAGACCCTCGACAGGGCCTAGCACAGATACGCAGTATTTT.

This clonotype came up a few times. As DNA, the CDR3 is TGTGCCAGCAGCGGACAGAGCTATGGCTACACCTTC. Its protein is CASSGQSYGYTF. The V call is TRBV6-1, the J call TRBJ1-2; D might be TRBD1 (6 bases). CDR3 length: 12 amino acids. Trimming cost V 6 bases and J 4 bases, with 9 bases left between them. Germline V lookup: CDR1 MNHNS, CDR2 SASEGT.

This clonotype was found a few times. The chain employs TRBV15 and TRBJ2-3, with TRBD2 matching 9 bases. CDR1 LNHNV and CDR2 YYDKDF come from the germline V gene (reference sequence). The CDR3 has 16 residues. V dropped 1 base and J dropped 6; count of bases not matched to a gene: 8. This chain's CDR3 is CATSRVGGGGYDTQYF. The CDR3 nucleotides are TGTGCCACCAGCAGAGTCGGCGGGGGGGGCTATGATACGCAGTATTTT.

This chain connects TRBV7-2 to TRBJ2-1, with 16 bases fitting TRBD2. Germline CDR1 is SGHTA and CDR2 is FQGNSA. This CDR3 has 19 residues. Unmatched junction bases numbered 6, after V lost 2 bases and J lost 2 bases. The CDR3 reads CASSLRGTSGGAPYNEQFF. The CDR3 DNA follows: TGTGCCAGCAGCTTACGGGGGACTAGCGGGGGGGCCCCCTACAATGAGCAGTTCTTC.